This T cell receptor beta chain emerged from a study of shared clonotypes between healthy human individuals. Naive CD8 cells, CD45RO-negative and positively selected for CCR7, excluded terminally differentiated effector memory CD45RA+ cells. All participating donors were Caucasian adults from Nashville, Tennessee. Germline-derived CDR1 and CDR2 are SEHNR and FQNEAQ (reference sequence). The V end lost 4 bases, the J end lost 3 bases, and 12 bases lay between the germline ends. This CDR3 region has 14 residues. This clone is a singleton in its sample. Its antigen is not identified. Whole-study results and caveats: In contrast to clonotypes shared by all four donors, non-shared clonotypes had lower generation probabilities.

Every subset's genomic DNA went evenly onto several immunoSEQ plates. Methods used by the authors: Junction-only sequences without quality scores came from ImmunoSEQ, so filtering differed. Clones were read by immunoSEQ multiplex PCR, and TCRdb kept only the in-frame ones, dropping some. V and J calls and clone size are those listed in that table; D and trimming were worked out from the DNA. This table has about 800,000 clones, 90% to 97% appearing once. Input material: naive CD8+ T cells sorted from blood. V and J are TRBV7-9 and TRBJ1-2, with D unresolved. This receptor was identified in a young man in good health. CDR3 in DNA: TGTGCCAGCAGCTCAGACGGCAGCTACTATGGCTACACCTTC. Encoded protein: CASSSDGSYYGYTF.